The 17 T cell receptor beta chains below all came from one sample that was sequenced in a study of cytomegalovirus exposure and HLA in healthy donors. Here immunoSEQ multiplex PCR was the method, and the copy in TCRdb shows in-frame clones only, minus some. The sample lists 100,000 to 150,000 clones; around 94% were seen once. The source material was PBMCs. The receptor source for this set is a woman aged 18-35 years in good health and CMV-seronegative.

The chain carries TRBV6-5 and TRBJ1-1; D gene unclear. The V gene lost 2 bases and the J gene lost 1 base, with 14 bases spanning the gap. This CDR3 has 16 amino acids. Germline V gene sequence: CDR1 MNHEY, CDR2 SVGAGI. The CDR3: CASSYRGGRGNTEAFF. CDR3 in DNA: TGTGCCAGCAGTTACAGAGGCGGGAGAGGGAACACTGAAGCTTTCTTT.

V and J are TRBV19 and TRBJ1-2; TRBD1 might be the D (6 bases). Germline V gene data show CDR1 as LNHDA and CDR2 as SQIVND (reference sequence). V was pared by 4 bases and J by 5 bases, with 23 bases between. The CDR3 is 17 amino acids. The DNA of the CDR3 is TGTGCCAGTAGTACCGGACAGAGCGGGGGCATGGGGTATGGCTACACCTTC. It codes for CASSTGQSGGMGYGYTF.

DNA of the CDR3: TGTGCCAGCAGACATACAGGGACCACTGAAGCTTTCTTT. It translates to CASRHTGTTEAFF. The V call is TRBV27, the J call TRBJ1-1; D might be TRBD1 (6 bases). The V end lost 6 bases, the J end lost 4 bases, and 12 bases lay between the germline ends. CDR3 length: 13 amino acids. Germline values: CDR1 MNHEY, CDR2 SMNVEV (reference sequence).

The chain has TRBV7-2 and TRBJ2-2, with TRBD1 matching 10 bases. The CDR3 is made up of 15 amino acids. Germline V lookup: CDR1 SGHTA, CDR2 FQGNSA. Unmatched junction bases numbered 7, after V lost 4 bases and J lost 8 bases. This chain's CDR3 is CASSYGTGVEGELFF. The CDR3 DNA sequence: TGTGCCAGCAGCTACGGGACAGGGGTAGAGGGGGAGCTGTTTTTT.

The chain employs TRBV28 and TRBJ1-2, with TRBD1 identical over 7 bases. CDR1 and CDR2 from the germline V gene are MDHEN and SYDVKM. V was pared by 3 bases and J by 4 bases, with 8 bases of the junction left unmatched. The CDR3 is 15 residues long. The DNA of the CDR3 is TGTGCCAGCAGTTTGACAGGGACCGAGACCTATGGCTACACCTTC. Its translation is CASSLTGTETYGYTF.

The V call is TRBV5-4, the J call TRBJ1-1; 9 nucleotides line up with TRBD1. Germline values: CDR1 SGHNT, CDR2 YYREEE (reference sequence). J lost 1 base, V lost 4 bases, and 8 bases had no gene match. CDR3 length equals 16 residues. The CDR3 here is CASSQGQGKRNTEAFF. The DNA of the CDR3 is TGTGCCAGCAGCCAGGGACAGGGCAAAAGGAACACTGAAGCTTTCTTT.

The V call is TRBV30, the J call TRBJ1-1; D gene ambiguous. The germline gives CDR1 GTSNPN, CDR2 SVGIG (reference sequence). This CDR3 contains 13 residues. V was pared by 2 bases and J by 0 bases, with 7 bases between. The CDR3 DNA reads as TGTGCCTGGAGTATCCAAATGAACACTGAAGCTTTCTTT. Its translation is CAWSIQMNTEAFF.

The V gene is TRBV13, the J gene TRBJ1-2; TRBD1 agrees at 8 bases. V was pared by 2 bases and J by 4 bases, with 3 bases of the junction left unmatched. The CDR3 spans 14 residues. Germline V gene sequence: CDR1 PRHDT, CDR2 FYEKMQ (reference sequence). The CDR3 region has the DNA TGTGCCAGCAGCTTAACAGGGGGTAGCTATGGCTACACCTTC. It encodes CASSLTGGSYGYTF.

This chain uses TRBV19 with TRBJ2-3, with D perhaps matching TRBD2 (6 bases). The germline gives CDR1 LNHDA, CDR2 SQIVND (reference sequence). The CDR3 is made up of 14 amino acids. Trimming stripped 9 bases from V and 1 base from J, with 14 bases between. CDR3 amino acids: CASSRPGGTDTQYF. CDR3 nucleotides: TGTGCCAGCTCCCGCCCGGGGGGCACAGATACGCAGTATTTT.

The chain carries TRBV30 and TRBJ1-4; D not certain. This CDR3 has 15 amino acids. Trimming took 1 base from V and 0 from J, leaving 9 bases between them. CDR1 GTSNPN and CDR2 SVGIG come from the germline V gene (reference sequence). The CDR3 nucleotides read TGTGCCTGGAGTGAACCCGGAGCAACTAATGAAAAACTGTTTTTT. Protein product: CAWSEPGATNEKLFF.

The sample holds a few counts of this clone. The chain links TRBV23-1 to TRBJ2-7, with a possible D match to TRBD1 (6 bases). TRBV23-1 is reported as an ORF; its role is uncertain. V lost 2 bases to trimming and J lost 4 bases, with 15 bases between them. This CDR3 has 15 residues. The CDR3: CASSQKGTRSYEQYF. The CDR3 DNA sequence: TGCGCCAGCAGTCAAAAAGGGACAAGGTCGTACGAGCAGTACTTC.

This clone came up once. The V and J genes are TRBV2 and TRBJ1-4, with TRBD1 as a possible D gene (5 bases). The V gene lost 2 bases and the J gene lost 7 bases, with 11 bases spanning the gap. Germline values: CDR1 SNHLY, CDR2 FYNNEI. The length of the CDR3 is 14 residues. The CDR3 protein is CASSETAGSEKLFF. Here the CDR3 DNA reads TGTGCCAGCAGTGAAACAGCAGGGTCTGAAAAACTGTTTTTT.

The chain employs TRBV5-4 and TRBJ2-1; no clear D. From germline, CDR1 is SGHNT and CDR2 YYREEE (reference sequence). The CDR3 consists of 13 residues. Trimming left V 3 bases short and J 6 bases short, with 10 bases between. CDR3 in amino acids: CASSSDSGNEQFF. The DNA of the CDR3 is TGTGCCAGCAGCTCCGATAGTGGCAATGAGCAGTTCTTC.

This chain joins TRBV5-6 and TRBJ2-3; 7 bases align to TRBD1. CDR1 is SGHDT and CDR2 is YYEEEE in the germline V gene. The length of the CDR3 is 14 residues. Losses at the gene ends were 3 bases for V and 1 base for J; bases not matched to a gene: 2. Here the CDR3 DNA reads TGTGCCAGCAGCTGGGGGACAGGCACAGATACGCAGTATTTT. Residues: CASSWGTGTDTQYF. The whole variable domain, filled in from reference TRBV5-6 and TRBJ2-3, reads DAGVTQSPTHLIKTRGQQVTLRCSPKSGHDTVSWYQQALGQGPQFIFQYYEEEERQRGNFPDRFSGHQFPNYSSELNVNALLLGDSALYLCASSWGTGTDTQYFGPGTRLTVL.

This sequence joins TRBV9 and TRBJ1-4; tentative D call: TRBD1 (5 bases). The germline CDR1 and CDR2 sequences are SGDLS and YYNGEE. The V and J ends lost 6 bases and 4 bases respectively, with 19 bases between them. The CDR3 runs 16 residues. The CDR3 DNA follows: TGTGCCAGCAACCGATCCGTGACAGCCATTAATGAAAAACTGTTTTTT. It specifies CASNRSVTAINEKLFF.

The J gene is TRBJ2-5, the V gene TRBV5-1, with TRBD2 matching 7 bases. Germline V lookup: CDR1 SGHRS, CDR2 YFSETQ. The junction had 7 bases not matched to a gene; V was cut back by 3 bases and J by 5 bases. The CDR3 runs 14 residues. The CDR3 sequence is CASSWGGTGETQYF. Here the CDR3 DNA reads TGCGCCAGCAGCTGGGGGGGGACGGGGGAGACCCAGTACTTC.

This chain uses TRBV16 with TRBJ1-2; 10 positions match TRBD1. The V segment lost 5 bases and the J segment 5 bases; nucleotides outside the gene matches: 8. From germline, CDR1 is KGHSY and CDR2 FQNENV. CDR3 length: 15 residues. CDR3 nucleotide sequence: TGTGCCAGCAGCACTGGACAGGGGGTTGCTTATGGCTACACCTTC. Translation: CASSTGQGVAYGYTF.